This entry features one T cell receptor (beta chain) sequence. This record comes from a study of blood T cell repertoires in COVID-19. The table came from immunoSEQ multiplex PCR; TCRdb's copy has only in-frame clones and leaves some out. This sample has some 260,000 clones, with 82% found just once. The ends were cut back, 1 base at V and 10 bases at J, with 7 bases in the middle. CDR1 and CDR2 from the germline V gene are LNHNV and YYDKDF (reference sequence). The CDR3 extends over 11 amino acids. The sequenced sample consisted of peripheral blood. The source is a woman aged 18-29 years with acute or convalescent COVID-19. This chain connects TRBV15 to TRBJ1-2; D is perhaps TRBD1 (6 bases). The CDR3 nucleotides are TGTGCCACCAGCAGAGGGACAGACTACACCTTC. It codes for CATSRGTDYTF.